This record looks at one TCR beta chain sequence and its context. Losses at the gene ends were 4 bases for V and 9 bases for J; bases not matched to a gene: 15. The length of the CDR3 is 17 residues. Germline loops: CDR1 PRHDT, CDR2 FYEKMQ (reference sequence). TCRdb keeps only in-frame clones here, not all; method: immunoSEQ multiplex PCR. The sample lists around 50,000 clones, 75% to 90% occurring once. These data belong to a study of OX40 agonist ivuxolimab in advanced cancers. Study-wide context: Mean age around 60 years, range roughly 20 to 85; just over 80% male.

The TCR comes from an adult with an advanced solid tumor such as melanoma, head and neck, liver or kidney cancer. The source was CD4+ or CD8+ T cells sorted from blood, collected in a trial of the OX40 agonist ivuxolimab. The chain employs TRBV13 and TRBJ2-1, with 10 bases lining up with TRBD2. The chain's CDR3 is CASSSAGTSEGVGEQFF. The CDR3 coding sequence is TGTGCCAGCAGCTCCGCCGGGACTAGCGAAGGGGTCGGTGAGCAGTTCTTC.